This is a list of T cell receptor beta chains from one sample in a study of blood T cell repertoires in COVID-19. TCRdb's table, derived via immunoSEQ multiplex PCR, lists solely in-frame clones and lacks some. The sample carries around 290,000 clones, more than 75% recorded once. Sequenced material: PBMCs or T cells enriched from blood (not recorded which). The receptors derive from an older woman in a cohort exposed to, infected with or recovered from COVID-19 (not recorded which). Each CDR3 is given with its conserved first and last residue. The order of the fields is J gene, clone size, V gene, D gene, CDR3 protein, CDR3 DNA. The D gene is left open where the match is weak. Clone sizes are given selectively: once, few, many, or a class where the clone is expanded.

>TRBJ2-7|NA|TRBV6-6|TRBD1
CASSYPTGTGVNEQYF
TGTGCCAGCAGTTATCCGACCGGGACAGGGGTCAACGAGCAGTACTTC
>TRBJ1-6|once|TRBV5-8|TRBD1
CASSSGQGNNIGSPLHF
TGTGCCAGCAGCTCAGGACAGGGGAACAATATCGGTTCACCCCTCCACTTT
>TRBJ1-5|once|TRBV19|NA
CASSINLPSSNQPQHF
TGTGCCAGTAGTATTAATCTCCCAAGCAGCAATCAGCCCCAGCATTTT
>TRBJ2-3|NA|TRBV2|TRBD2
CASSEGRTSTDTQYF
TGTGCCAGCAGTGAAGGGAGGACTAGCACTGATACGCAGTATTTT
>TRBJ1-2|NA|TRBV28|TRBD1
CASSQTTGWGYTF
TGTGCCAGCAGTCAAACGACAGGGTGGGGCTACACCTTC
>TRBJ1-5|NA|TRBV28|TRBD1
CASSSYRDRQDNQPQHF
TGTGCCAGCAGTTCCTACCGGGACAGGCAAGACAATCAGCCCCAGCATTTT
>TRBJ1-1|NA|TRBV30|TRBD1
CAWSGGQWDTEAFF
TGTGCCTGGAGTGGGGGACAGTGGGACACTGAAGCTTTCTTT
>TRBJ2-3|NA|TRBV19|TRBD1
CASWDRNTDTQYF
TGTGCCAGTTGGGACAGAAACACAGATACGCAGTATTTT
>TRBJ1-5|NA|TRBV27|NA
CASNLKPQPQHF
TGTGCCAGCAATCTAAAGCCTCAGCCCCAGCATTTT
>TRBJ2-7|once|TRBV6-6|TRBD1
CASSVGQGREDEQYF
TGTGCCAGCAGTGTAGGACAGGGGCGAGAGGACGAGCAGTACTTC
>TRBJ2-7|NA|TRBV28|TRBD1
CASSPGAGQGAPPYEQYF
TGTGCCAGCAGTCCCGGAGCAGGACAGGGGGCGCCCCCCTACGAGCAGTACTTC
>TRBJ1-1|NA|TRBV6-5|NA
CASSYEGRGGAPAFF
TGTGCCAGCAGTTACGAGGGCCGCGGGGGGGCTCCAGCTTTCTTT
>TRBJ2-3|few|TRBV14|TRBD2
CASSLGGSVRDTQYF
TGTGCCAGCAGCCTGGGCGGGAGCGTCAGGGATACGCAGTATTTT
>TRBJ1-6|NA|TRBV2|TRBD1
CASKAQGSYNSPLHF
TGTGCCAGCAAGGCACAGGGGTCCTATAATTCACCCCTCCACTTT
>TRBJ2-7|NA|TRBV5-6|NA
CASSWRDGRTYEQYF
TGTGCCAGCAGCTGGAGGGACGGACGGACCTACGAGCAGTACTTC
>TRBJ1-5|NA|TRBV6-6|TRBD1
CASSKQGGNQPQHF
TGTGCCAGCAGTAAACAGGGGGGCAATCAGCCCCAGCATTTT
>TRBJ1-2|NA|TRBV14|NA
CASSQVQLRGYTF
TGTGCCAGCAGCCAAGTACAGTTAAGAGGCTACACCTTC
>TRBJ2-7|NA|TRBV24-1|TRBD1
CATSDAGTGIYEQYF
TGTGCCACCAGTGACGCCGGGACAGGGATCTACGAGCAGTACTTC